This T cell receptor (beta chain) emerged from a study of shared clonotypes between healthy human individuals. Only in-frame clones appear in the TCRdb table, and some are missing; sequencing was by immunoSEQ multiplex PCR. The sample holds approximately 2.1 million clones; more than 85% are singletons and the top ten take roughly 0.36%. Germline lookup yields CDR1 SGHRS and CDR2 YFSETQ. This CDR3 has 17 residues. V was trimmed by 0 bases and J by 0 bases, leaving 10 bases between them. The split of CD4+ cells yielded CD45RA+ naive and CD45RA-negative memory subsets. The sequenced material came from naive CD4+ T cells from PBMCs. The subset here: CD45RA+ positively selected. The receptor comes from a man aged 18 to 35 in good health. Some clones in this sample may be carry-over from other donors' samples. This chain connects TRBV5-1 to TRBJ2-6; possibly TRBD1 for D (5 bases). CDR3 nucleotide sequence: TGCGCCAGCAGCTTGGCAAGTGACAGCTCTGGGGCCAACGTCCTGACTTTC. Translation gives CASSLASDSSGANVLTF.